The rows below give T cell receptor beta chains drawn from one sample of a study of T cell repertoires in cytomegalovirus infection. Which antigens these TCRs recognize remains unknown. One entry per CDR3 protein results from TCRdb running MiXCR on the reads. The profile shows nearly 700,000 distinct CDR3 sequences, roughly a third of them singletons. The sequences come from cultured PBMCs, collected from culture after CMV antigen stimulation. These receptors were obtained from a human donor in good health (CMV status not recorded). Some clones in this sample may be carry-over from other donors' samples. The CDR3 runs from the conserved cysteine through the conserved F or W. Each record gives: V gene, clone size, D gene, J gene, CDR3 length, CDR3 DNA, CDR3 protein. A D gene is named only where the DNA matches it firmly. Where a row states a size, it is once, few, many or the class of an expanded clone; other rows omit it.

>TRBV6-2/TRBV6-3|few|NA|TRBJ2-3|13
TGTGCCAGCAGTTACTCTGATCTGGATACGCAGTATTTT
CASSYSDLDTQYF
>TRBV14|NA|TRBD1|TRBJ2-1|13
TGTGCCAGCAGCCACGACAGGGCCAGTGAGCAGTTCTTC
CASSHDRASEQFF
>TRBV6-5|NA|NA|TRBJ1-5|16
TGTGCCAGCAGACCATCTCGGTCCGCTTACAATCAGCCCCAGCATTTT
CASRPSRSAYNQPQHF
>TRBV3-1|NA|TRBD2|TRBJ2-1|16
TGTGCCAGCAGCCAGGGAGCGGGAGGTATCTACAATGAGCAGTTCTTC
CASSQGAGGIYNEQFF
>TRBV7-2|many|NA|TRBJ2-5|13
TGTGCCAGCAGCTTAATCAGGGAGGAGACCCAGTACTTC
CASSLIREETQYF
>TRBV11-2|few|NA|TRBJ2-7|17
TGTGCCAGCAGCTTAGATGCGGGCGATTTAGGCTCCTACGAGCAGTACTTC
CASSLDAGDLGSYEQYF
>TRBV12-3/TRBV12-4|NA|TRBD1|TRBJ1-2|15
TGTGCCAGCAATACCCGGGAAGGGGGCAACTATGGCTACACCTTC
CASNTREGGNYGYTF
>TRBV7-2|many|TRBD2|TRBJ2-2|16
TGTGCCAGCGCTACACGAGGGGCGGGAGGGCCCGGGGAGCTGTTTTTT
CASATRGAGGPGELFF
>TRBV19|NA|NA|TRBJ2-5|11
TGTGCCAGTAGTGCACTGGGGACCCAGTACTTC
CASSALGTQYF
>TRBV9|NA|NA|TRBJ1-4|16
TGTGCCAGCAGCGTAGGGGGTGGGGCAACTAATGAAAAACTGTTTTTT
CASSVGGGATNEKLFF
>TRBV5-4|few|TRBD2|TRBJ2-2|16
TGTGCCAGCAGCTTGGCGCGAGCGGGAGGCATCGGGGAGCTGTTTTTT
CASSLARAGGIGELFF
>TRBV4-3|NA|NA|TRBJ2-3|14
TGTGCCAGCAGCAGGGAGGAGAGCACAGATACGCAGTATTTT
CASSREESTDTQYF
>TRBV2|NA|NA|TRBJ1-6|12
TGTGCCAGCAGTGAATCGGGTTCACCCCTCCACTTT
CASSESGSPLHF
>TRBV29-1|NA|NA|TRBJ1-2|12
TGCAGCGTTCAAGAAACGGACTATGGCTACACCTTC
CSVQETDYGYTF
>TRBV4-1|few|TRBD2|TRBJ2-7|15
TGCGCCAGCAGCCAAATAGCGGGGACATCTCACGAGCAGTACTTC
CASSQIAGTSHEQYF
>TRBV20-1|NA|TRBD2|TRBJ2-2|13
TGCAGTGCTAGAGATCCCAGCGGGAGGGAGCTGTTTTTT
CSARDPSGRELFF
>TRBV7-9|NA|TRBD2|TRBJ2-3|16
TGTGCCAGCAGCGAAATCAGCGGGGGACTCACAGATACGCAGTATTTT
CASSEISGGLTDTQYF
>TRBV6-5|few|TRBD1|TRBJ2-5|13
TGTGCCAGCAGGGCAGGGGGCGTGGAGACCCAGTACTTC
CASRAGGVETQYF
>TRBV12-3/TRBV12-4|NA|TRBD1|TRBJ2-2|15
TGTGCCAGCAGTCCCCGACAGGGGTTGACCGGGGAGCTGTTTTTT
CASSPRQGLTGELFF
>TRBV5-1|NA|NA|TRBJ2-1|17
TGCGCCAGCAGCTTGTGGGACGACAGGTACCCCTACAATGAGCAGTTCTTC
CASSLWDDRYPYNEQFF